One sample yielded the 15 T cell receptor beta chains listed below, sequenced in a study of shared clonotypes between healthy human individuals. Assay: immunoSEQ multiplex PCR; the TCRdb copy retains only in-frame clones and omits some. This sample carries hundreds of thousands of clones, around two thirds of them seen once, and the ten largest clones take around 1.6%. The specimen was memory CD4+ T cells sorted from blood. Subset denoted: CD45RA-negative fraction. The receptors shown here come from a woman in her twenties or thirties in good health.

In its sample, this clone was seen a few times. This chain joins TRBV7-2 and TRBJ2-1; D uncertain. Germline lookup yields CDR1 SGHTA and CDR2 FQGNSA. The CDR3 loop spans 15 amino acids. V lost 3 bases, J lost 0 bases, and 9 bases lay in between. The CDR3 coding sequence is TGTGCCAGCAGCTTTATCAAGAGCTCCTACAATGAGCAGTTCTTC. Amino acids: CASSFIKSSYNEQFF.

The CDR3 protein is CAIGTGGVYGYTF. CDR3 nucleotides: TGTGCCATCGGGACAGGGGGCGTCTATGGCTACACCTTC. V usage is TRBV28 and J usage is TRBJ1-2; TRBD1 agrees at 12 bases. The ends lost 10 bases at V and 4 bases at J; junction bases unmatched: 4. The CDR3 runs 13 residues. Germline CDR1 and CDR2: MDHEN and SYDVKM.

The chain recombines TRBV7-9 with TRBJ2-5, with TRBD1 matching 8 bases. This CDR3 region has 14 residues. J gave up 4 bases and V 5 bases, and 6 bases lay outside the gene matches. The germline gives CDR1 SEHNR, CDR2 FQNEAQ (reference sequence). Here the CDR3 reads CASSDGQGRETQYF. CDR3 nucleotides: TGTGCCAGCAGCGATGGACAGGGTCGAGAGACCCAGTACTTC.

The J gene is TRBJ2-7, the V gene TRBV5-4; 11 bases line up with TRBD2. The germline CDR1 and CDR2 sequences are SGHNT and YYREEE (reference sequence). V gave up 1 base and J gave up 1 base; unmatched junction bases: 1. CDR3 size: 15 residues. CDR3 coding DNA: TGTGCCAGCAGCTTGTCTAGCGGGAGGTCCTACGAGCAGTACTTC. It translates to CASSLSSGRSYEQYF.

In its sample, this clone was seen a few times. The V call is TRBV19, the J call TRBJ2-6, with D uncertain. Trimming shortened V by 5 bases and J by 4 bases, and 18 bases separated the two germline ends. The length of the CDR3 is 17 residues. Germline V gives CDR1 LNHDA, CDR2 SQIVND (reference sequence). This CDR3 is CASSRDRPVEGANVLTF. CDR3 DNA sequence: TGTGCCAGTAGTCGAGACCGACCCGTGGAAGGGGCCAACGTCCTGACTTTC. Complete variable domain (other parts from reference TRBV19 and TRBJ2-6): DGGITQSPKYLFRKEGQNVTLSCEQNLNHDAMYWYRQDPGQGLRLIYYSQIVNDFQKGDIAEGYSVSREKKESFPLTVTSAQKNPTAFYLCASSRDRPVEGANVLTFGAGSRLTVL.

This chain connects TRBV25-1 to TRBJ1-1; weak D call: TRBD1 (5 bases). Germline CDR1 is MGHDK and CDR2 is SYGVNS. Trimming stripped 3 bases from V and 2 bases from J, with 10 bases between. The length of the CDR3 is 14 residues. CDR3 protein: CASSDYRGNTEAFF. In DNA, the CDR3 is TGTGCCAGCAGTGACTATAGGGGAAACACTGAAGCTTTCTTT.

The CDR3 nucleotides read TGTGCCAGCAGTGATAGGACTAGCCTTGGCAATGAGCAGTTCTTC. Amino acid sequence: CASSDRTSLGNEQFF. The V and J genes are TRBV25-1 and TRBJ2-1, with 8 bases lining up with TRBD2. The CDR3 is 15 residues long. CDR1 and CDR2 (germline): MGHDK, SYGVNS. Germline trimming cut 3 bases from V and 6 bases from J; bases unmatched to any gene: 7.

The rearrangement joins TRBV7-2 to TRBJ2-7; D not resolved. Trimming took off 1 base at V and 0 bases at J, with 13 bases between the two ends. The V gene's germline CDR1 is SGHTA and CDR2 FQGNSA. This CDR3 is built from 16 residues. Written as DNA, the CDR3 is TGTGCCAGCAGCTTAGTATTGGATCCTAGCTCCTACGAGCAGTACTTC. Amino acid sequence: CASSLVLDPSSYEQYF.

The chain carries TRBV18 and TRBJ1-1; D not certain. V lost 5 bases, J lost 5 bases, and 12 bases lay in between. This CDR3 spans 13 amino acids. CDR1 is KGHSH, CDR2 LQKENI, per germline. Written as DNA, the CDR3 is TGTGCCAGCTCATCGGGAAAGGGAACTGAAGCTTTCTTT. This translates into CASSSGKGTEAFF.

The chain carries TRBV10-3 and TRBJ2-3; TRBD2 might be the D (5 bases). The CDR3 loop spans 13 amino acids. Germline CDR1 ENHRY, CDR2 SYGVKD. Deletions cut 4 bases from V and 4 bases from J, with 9 bases between. For the CDR3, the DNA is TGTGCCATCAGTGCCGAGAGGGCAGATACGCAGTATTTT. Translation gives CAISAERADTQYF.

The table lists this clone with many counts. Here the CDR3 DNA reads TGTGCCAGCAGCCGAAGCGGACTAGCGGGAGCTAATGAGCAGTTCTTC. It codes for CASSRSGLAGANEQFF. The chain is built from TRBV11-1 and TRBJ2-1, with TRBD2 matching over 13 bases. After removal of 5 bases from V and 7 bases from J, the junction contained 8 bases not matched to a gene. Germline V gene data show CDR1 as SGHAT and CDR2 as FQDESV (reference sequence). The CDR3 covers 16 residues.

This chain joins TRBV25-1 and TRBJ2-5, with TRBD2 as a possible D gene (5 bases). This CDR3 has 15 residues. With 5 bases removed from V and 5 bases from J, the gap between germline ends came to 18 bases. In germline, CDR1 is MGHDK, CDR2 SYGVNS. The CDR3 is CASSSPVRERETQYF. CDR3 bases: TGTGCCAGCAGTTCCCCCGTGAGGGAGAGGGAGACCCAGTACTTC.

The chain joins TRBV7-2 to TRBJ2-3; TRBD2 matches at 8 bases. With V trimmed by 1 base and J by 4 bases, 4 bases remained unmatched. Germline-derived CDR1 and CDR2 are SGHTA and FQGNSA. The CDR3 totals 15 residues. DNA of the CDR3: TGTGCCAGCAGCTTAGGGACTAGCCCCCCAGATACGCAGTATTTT. Translating it yields CASSLGTSPPDTQYF.

The V and J genes are TRBV11-2 and TRBJ2-7; D could derive from TRBD1 or TRBD2 (5 bases each). The germline gives CDR1 SGHAT, CDR2 FQNNGV. Trimming left V 5 bases short and J 1 base short, with 18 bases between. This CDR3 is 16 amino acids long. The CDR3 nucleotides are TGTGCCAGCAGCCGAGGGTTAGGGACGCAATCCTACGAGCAGTACTTC. Translated: CASSRGLGTQSYEQYF.

This chain connects TRBV6-4 to TRBJ2-2; the match to TRBD1 covers 8 bases. CDR3 length: 15 amino acids. Per germline, CDR1 MRHNA and CDR2 SNTAGT. The ends lost 6 bases at V and 1 base at J; junction bases unmatched: 4. Written as DNA, the CDR3 is TGTGCCAGCAGAACCGGGACAGGGAACACCGGGGAGCTGTTTTTT. The encoded protein is CASRTGTGNTGELFF.